The clone carrying this TCR beta chain was counted once. Antigen unknown. The sample originates from a study of T cell responses to AZD1222 COVID-19 vaccine. The CDR3 consists of 12 residues. Germline CDR1 reads MNHEY; CDR2 reads SMNVEV (reference sequence). V lost 6 bases to trimming and J lost 7 bases, with 10 bases between them. Assay: immunoSEQ multiplex PCR; the TCRdb copy retains only in-frame clones and omits some. This repertoire shows approximately 150,000 clones, around 94% found once; its top ten account for roughly 1.3%. General study findings and limits: Just 5 to 7 AZD1222 recipients were seropositive at baseline.

The source material was peripheral blood, sampled on day 0 of AZD1222 vaccination. The sequence was obtained from an adult in good health. The chain has TRBV27 and TRBJ1-5, with D unresolved. CDR3 loop: CASSYHGQPQHF. The CDR3 nucleotides read TGTGCCAGCAGCTATCACGGGCAGCCCCAGCATTTT.